This section outlines one T cell receptor (beta chain) sequence together with its context. This specimen comes from a study of PD-L1 blockade in urothelial cancer. Data came from immunoSEQ multiplex PCR; TCRdb stores just in-frame clones and leaves some out. The table shows about 83,000 clones, with around 87% occurring only once. Looked up from germline, CDR1 is SGHRS and CDR2 is YFSETQ. Losses at the gene ends were 1 base for V and 4 bases for J; bases not matched to a gene: 6. CDR3 length equals 17 residues. This specimen was PBMCs, taken around atezolizumab (anti-PD-L1) treatment. The chain carries TRBV5-1 and TRBJ2-3, with 13 bases aligning to TRBD2. The TCR originated in a woman between 65 and 79 years old with urothelial cancer. CDR3 in amino acids: CASSLRGLAGVPDTQYF. CDR3 nucleotide sequence: TGCGCCAGCAGCTTGCGAGGACTAGCGGGAGTCCCAGATACGCAGTATTTT.